This entry features one T cell receptor beta chain sequence. It lacks a known antigen. Nothing much larger sits one base from this clone, and base qualities are not available. These data come from a study. V is reduced by 1 base and J by 7 bases, leaving a spacing of 8 bases between them. Counted from cysteine to phenylalanine, this CDR3 has 14 amino acids. The sequence is cut down to CDR3 DNA, 42 bases in frame from base 1. Reads for this sample came from an Illumina MiSeq. The raw public data were reprocessed by TCRdb itself: fastp quality trimming at Q25, MiXCR clonotype calling, in-frame beta chains only. A single entry per CDR3 protein holds the most common genes and DNA from its merged rows. The sample profile shows 4,000 to 4,500 distinct CDR3 sequences; roughly a tenth of them were found once. The ten top clones hold around an eighth of the sample.

The specimen was CD4+ T cells from synovial fluid. This chain joins TRBV12-3 or TRBV12-4 to TRBJ1-6; a weak D assignment points to TRBD1 (5 bases agree). The TCR originated in a human donor with rheumatoid arthritis. The CDR3 loop reads CASSLGGANSPLHF. The bases are TGTGCCAGCAGTTTAGGTGGGGCCAATTCACCCCTCCACTTT.